This entry describes one TCR beta chain. Germline CDR1 and CDR2: SEHNR and FQNEAQ (reference sequence). The CDR3 loop spans 18 amino acids. V lost 1 base and J lost 7; bases outside the gene matches: 13. TCRdb's copy holds only in-frame clones and misses some; the assay was immunoSEQ multiplex PCR. The sample lists approximately 320,000 clones; more than 75% were seen once. Residents of approximately 25 US areas, aged roughly 18 to 89 years, made up the participants. These data are taken from a study of blood T cell repertoires in COVID-19. Study-wide background: Some COVID-19 samples were acute and others convalescent; all came from the United States, Italy and Spain.

Sequencing used PBMCs or T cells enriched from blood (not recorded which). The V call is TRBV7-9, the J call TRBJ1-2; 12 bases align to TRBD1. This sequence was found in a man aged 60-69 years who had recovered from COVID-19. CDR3 region: CASSLGGGTGGAPFGYTF. CDR3 coding DNA: TGTGCCAGCAGCTTAGGAGGCGGGACAGGGGGCGCCCCCTTTGGCTACACCTTC.